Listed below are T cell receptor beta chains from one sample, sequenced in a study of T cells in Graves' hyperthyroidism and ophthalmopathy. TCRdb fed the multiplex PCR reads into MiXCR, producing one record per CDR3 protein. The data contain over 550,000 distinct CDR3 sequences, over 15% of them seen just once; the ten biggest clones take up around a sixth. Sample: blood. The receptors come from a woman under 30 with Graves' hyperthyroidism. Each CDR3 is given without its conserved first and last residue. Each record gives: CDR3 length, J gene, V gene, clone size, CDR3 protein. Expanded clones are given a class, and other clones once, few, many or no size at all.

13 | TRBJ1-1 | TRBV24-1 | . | ATSDTNTMNTEAF
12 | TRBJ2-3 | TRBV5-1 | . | ASTPSGITDTQY
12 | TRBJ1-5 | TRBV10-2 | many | ASRGTIGNQPQH
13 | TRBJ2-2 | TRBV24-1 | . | ATSDLPFSVGELF
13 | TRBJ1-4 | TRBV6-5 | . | ASSYSPGGSEKLF
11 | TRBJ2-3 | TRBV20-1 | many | SASSSGRDTQY
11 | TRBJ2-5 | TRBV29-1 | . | SVDRTGQETQY
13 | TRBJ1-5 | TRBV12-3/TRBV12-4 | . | ASSWGRRPRQPQH
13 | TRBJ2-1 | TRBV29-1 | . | SVADLGLAGDEQF
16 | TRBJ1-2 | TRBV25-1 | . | ASSESSWTRGPGDGYT
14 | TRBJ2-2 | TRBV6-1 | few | ASSPTDREVTGELF
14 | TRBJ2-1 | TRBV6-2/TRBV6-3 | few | ASSWGDNTAYNEQF
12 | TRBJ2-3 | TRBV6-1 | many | ASSYTGSTDTQY
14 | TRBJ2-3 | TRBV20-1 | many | SARDYITGRADTQY
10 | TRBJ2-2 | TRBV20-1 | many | SAARNTGELF
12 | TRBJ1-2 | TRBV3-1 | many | ASSQGTGPRGYT
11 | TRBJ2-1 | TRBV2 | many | ASSRTNGNEQF
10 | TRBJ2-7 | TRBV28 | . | ASSTTVYEQY